The T cell receptor (beta chain) described here comes from a study of T cells in Graves' hyperthyroidism and ophthalmopathy. Researchers amplified the TCR beta CDR3 regions from RNA transcripts. First-round RT-PCR with HTBI primers amplified the TCR CDR3 region. Using its own MiXCR run on the multiplex PCR reads, TCRdb lists one record per CDR3 protein. The top ten hold about 9% of the sample, which has approximately 870,000 distinct CDR3 sequences, 38% seen once. If no ophthalmopathy progression occurred within 18 months, Graves' hyperthyroidism was stable. Germline CDR1 and CDR2: LNHDA and SQIVND (reference sequence). After removal of 8 bases from V and 8 bases from J, the junction contained 10 bases not matched to a gene. The CDR3 is 15 amino acids.

The TCR was taken from a man aged 18 to 29 with Graves' hyperthyroidism. The chain carries TRBV19 and TRBJ1-4; 11 positions agree with TRBD1. Sample: blood. CDR3 sequence reads: CASGTGTGGYEKLFF. In DNA, the CDR3 is TGTGCCAGTGGGACCGGGACAGGGGGTTACGAAAAACTGTTTTTT.